The 22 T cell receptor beta chains below come from one sample, sequenced in a study of response to subunit inactivated influenza vaccine. TCRdb analysed the RT-PCR reads with MiXCR anew, one entry per CDR3 protein. The sample lists about half a million distinct CDR3 sequences; 7.5% to 8.5% were seen once. The starting material was PBMCs from blood, obtained around 25 months after vaccination. The source is a man aged 50 to 75 who received an inactivated influenza vaccine.

This clonotype has only a few counts. The V call is TRBV11-2, the J call TRBJ1-1, with D hard to call. This CDR3 is built from 14 residues. Germline values: CDR1 SGHAT, CDR2 FQNNGV. The V end lost 0 bases, the J end lost 5 bases, and 10 bases lay between the germline ends. The CDR3 DNA sequence: TGTGCCAGCAGCTTAGATCCAGGAGCGACTGAAGCTTTCTTT. This encodes CASSLDPGATEAFF.

At least ten counts were recorded for this clonotype. The rearrangement uses TRBV7-9 and TRBJ2-5; either TRBD1 or TRBD2 may supply D (5 bases each). V lost 6 bases to trimming and J lost 4 bases, with 9 bases between them. Germline V gene data show CDR1 as SEHNR and CDR2 as FQNEAQ (reference sequence). The CDR3 is 12 residues long. The CDR3 DNA reads as TGTGCCAGCAGACCGGGGCCAGAGACCCAGTACTTC. Protein sequence: CASRPGPETQYF.

In this sample, this clonotype turned up many times. The chain carries TRBV6-1 and TRBJ2-3; 9 bases map to TRBD2. The CDR3 runs 15 residues. The germline gives CDR1 MNHNS, CDR2 SASEGT. J lost 6 bases, V lost 4 bases, and 8 bases had no gene match. The CDR3 DNA follows: TGTGCCAGCAGTGCACTAGCGGGCGAGTGGGATACGCAGTATTTT. Residues: CASSALAGEWDTQYF.

The chain links TRBV5-1 to TRBJ2-2, with a tentative D call TRBD1 (5 bases). The germline V gene encodes CDR1 SGHRS and CDR2 YFSETQ. The CDR3 runs 15 residues. The ends were cut back, 4 bases at V and 6 bases at J, with 16 bases in the middle. The CDR3 reads CASSGRVLDSGELFF. CDR3 sequence (DNA): TGCGCCAGCAGCGGCAGGGTATTGGATTCCGGGGAGCTGTTTTTT.

This clonotype occurred many times. The V gene is TRBV5-6, the J gene TRBJ1-2, with D perhaps matching TRBD1 (6 bases). V was pared by 0 bases and J by 8 bases, with 17 bases between. Germline CDR1 and CDR2: SGHDT and YYEEEE. The CDR3 contains 15 residues. CDR3 nucleotide sequence: TGTGCCAGCAGCTTGGGGATGGGGACATCAGGCGGCTACACCTTC. Its protein is CASSLGMGTSGGYTF.

The V call is TRBV5-6, the J call TRBJ2-5; D unresolved. Germline assignment: CDR1 SGHDT and CDR2 YYEEEE. Trimming left V 3 bases short and J 5 bases short, with 20 bases between. This CDR3 is built from 16 residues. DNA of the CDR3: TGTGCCAGCAGCTCGACTGTCACGGCCCCCGAGGAGACCCAGTACTTC. This codes for CASSSTVTAPEETQYF. The full variable domain, completed using reference TRBV5-6 and TRBJ2-5, is DAGVTQSPTHLIKTRGQQVTLRCSPKSGHDTVSWYQQALGQGPQFIFQYYEEEERQRGNFPDRFSGHQFPNYSSELNVNALLLGDSALYLCASSSTVTAPEETQYFGPGTRLLVL.

This clonotype showed up just a few times. The CDR3 region has the DNA TGTGCCAGCAGCCCAACTGGACGCGAGTACGAGCAGTACTTC. Protein: CASSPTGREYEQYF. The chain links TRBV14 to TRBJ2-7; unclear D gene. The V gene's germline CDR1 is SGHDN and CDR2 FVKESK. V lost 4 bases and J 4 bases, leaving 14 bases between the germline ends. This CDR3 spans 14 amino acids.

This chain connects TRBV20-1 to TRBJ2-1, with 12 bases that match TRBD2. CDR3 length: 18 residues. V shed 4 bases and J 6 bases; nucleotides not matched to a gene: 16. CDR1 is DFQATT, CDR2 SNEGSKA, per germline (reference sequence). Here the CDR3 DNA reads TGCAGTGCTACTCCGGGACACCTCCTACTAGCGGGAGGCAATGAGCAGTTCTTC. Protein product: CSATPGHLLLAGGNEQFF.

The chain couples TRBV20-1 to TRBJ2-3, with a tentative D call TRBD1 (6 bases). Trimming shortened V by 4 bases and J by 2 bases, and 13 bases separated the two germline ends. The CDR3 consists of 14 residues. From germline, CDR1 is DFQATT and CDR2 SNEGSKA (reference sequence). CDR3 DNA: TGCAGTGCTACCCGGACAGTGCCCACAGATACGCAGTATTTT. It codes for CSATRTVPTDTQYF.

The gene calls are TRBV20-1 and TRBJ2-7; D might be TRBD1 or TRBD2, each matching 5 bases. The CDR3 loop spans 14 amino acids. The V gene lost 4 bases and the J gene lost 1 base, with 14 bases spanning the gap. Germline lookup yields CDR1 DFQATT and CDR2 SNEGSKA (reference sequence). CDR3 residues: CSAKARGPSYEQYF. CDR3 nucleotide sequence: TGCAGTGCTAAGGCAAGGGGACCTTCCTACGAGCAGTACTTC.

This rearrangement joins TRBV27 to TRBJ2-1; the D gene is possibly TRBD2 (6 bases). V lost 5 bases and J 2 bases, leaving 13 bases between the germline ends. Germline lookup yields CDR1 MNHEY and CDR2 SMNVEV (reference sequence). The CDR3 is 15 amino acids. CDR3 bases: TGTGCCAGCAGTACGGGACTGGCCACCTACAATGAGCAGTTCTTC. Encoded protein: CASSTGLATYNEQFF.

This clonotype was found many times. The rearrangement links TRBV19 to TRBJ2-3; D gene ambiguous. Germline loops: CDR1 LNHDA, CDR2 SQIVND (reference sequence). The CDR3 spans 11 residues. Trimming cost V 3 bases and J 5 bases, with 3 bases left between them. The CDR3 DNA reads TGTGCCAGTAGTATCGGAGATACGCAGTATTTT. Amino acids: CASSIGDTQYF.

This clonotype was picked up many times. The chain links TRBV12-3 or TRBV12-4 to TRBJ2-1; 7 bases are a match to TRBD1. There are 15 residues in the CDR3. Trimming cost V 6 bases and J 3 bases; bases outside gene matches: 8. The CDR3 DNA sequence: TGTGCCAGCAGACCGACAGGGATTTACTACAATGAGCAGTTCTTC. This codes for CASRPTGIYYNEQFF.

Only a few counts were recorded for this clonotype. The chain uses TRBV6-2 or TRBV6-3 and TRBJ2-4; TRBD1 matches at 7 bases. This CDR3 is 16 amino acids long. Germline CDR1 and CDR2: MNHEY and SVGEGT. The trim removed 5 bases at V and 0 bases at J, leaving 7 bases unmatched. CDR3 residues: CASSRDSALAKNIQYF. The DNA for the CDR3 is TGTGCCAGCAGTCGGGACAGCGCTCTAGCCAAAAACATTCAGTACTTC.

This clonotype occurred many times. The V and J genes are TRBV7-2 and TRBJ1-5; TRBD1 might be the D (5 bases). Trimming took off 0 bases at V and 6 bases at J, with 12 bases between the two ends. CDR3 length: 15 amino acids. Germline values: CDR1 SGHTA, CDR2 FQGNSA. CDR3 nucleotide sequence: TGTGCCAGCAGCTTAGCGCCGGGGACGGGTCAGCCCCAGCATTTT. It codes for CASSLAPGTGQPQHF.

This clonotype was counted many times. The gene calls are TRBV2 and TRBJ2-2; a weak D match, TRBD2 (5 bases). The CDR3 runs 14 residues. Trimming pared 7 bases from V and 4 bases from J, leaving 13 bases between. The germline CDR1 and CDR2 sequences are SNHLY and FYNNEI. The CDR3 sequence: CASKRLASTGELFF. Written as DNA, the CDR3 is TGTGCCAGCAAGCGGCTAGCTAGCACCGGGGAGCTGTTTTTT. The full variable domain, with the rest looked up from reference TRBV2 and TRBJ2-2, is EPEVTQTPSHQVTQMGQEVILRCVPISNHLYFYWYRQILGQKVEFLVSFYNNEISEKSEIFDDQFSVERPDGSNFTLKIRSTKLEDSAMYFCASKRLASTGELFFGEGSRLTVL.

This clonotype was observed a handful of times. The chain joins TRBV29-1 to TRBJ2-7; the D gene could be TRBD1 or TRBD2 (5 bases each). Trimming removed 0 bases from V and 6 bases from J, with 9 bases in between. Germline CDR1 reads SQVTM; CDR2 reads ANQGSEA. The CDR3 is 12 amino acids. The CDR3 spells CSVEERGAEQYF. In DNA form, the CDR3 reads TGCAGCGTTGAAGAAAGGGGAGCCGAGCAGTACTTC.

Only a few counts were recorded for this clonotype. The chain employs TRBV6-1 and TRBJ1-6; a weak D match, TRBD1 (6 bases). CDR1 and CDR2 from the germline V gene are MNHNS and SASEGT. The CDR3 sequence is 13 residues long. V was cut by 6 bases and J by 7 bases, with 10 bases left in between. CDR3 sequence: CASRPGANSPLHF. The CDR3 DNA sequence: TGTGCCAGCAGACCGGGGGCGAATTCACCCCTCCACTTT.

This clonotype was detected many times. In DNA form, the CDR3 reads TGCAGTGCTAGACGACTAGCGGGAGGGAACACCGGGGAGCTGTTTTTT. This gives the protein CSARRLAGGNTGELFF. The chain is built from TRBV20-1 and TRBJ2-2; 13 positions agree with TRBD2. The CDR3 is 16 amino acids. Per the germline V gene, CDR1 is DFQATT and CDR2 is SNEGSKA (reference sequence). V lost 2 bases, J lost 1 base, and 1 base stayed unmatched.

This clonotype was detected only once. This may be a read error: a much more frequent sequence differs by one nucleotide. The gene calls are TRBV12-3 or TRBV12-4 and TRBJ2-3, with D tentatively TRBD1 or TRBD2 (5 bases each). This CDR3 has 15 residues. V was trimmed by 4 bases and J by 0 bases, leaving 11 bases between them. CDR3 in DNA: TGTGCCAGCAGTTCGGGACCACCTAGCACAGATACGCAGTATTTT. Translated, it gives CASSSGPPSTDTQYF.

J is TRBJ1-1 and V is TRBV20-1; the D is unclear. Looked up from germline, CDR1 is DFQATT and CDR2 is SNEGSKA (reference sequence). Trimming took 7 bases from V and 10 from J, leaving 13 bases between them. The CDR3 extends over 10 amino acids. The CDR3 DNA follows: TGCAGTGATGGTAGTGCAGCAGCTTTCTTT. This sequence encodes CSDGSAAAFF.

This clonotype was seen repeatedly, ten times or more. The chain employs TRBV11-2 and TRBJ1-2; tentatively, D is TRBD1 (6 bases). Trimming removed 5 bases from V and 2 bases from J, with 12 bases in between. The CDR3 loop spans 14 amino acids. The germline V gene has CDR1 SGHAT and CDR2 FQNNGV. CDR3 nucleotides: TGTGCCAGCAGCCCCGCAGGGGACAACTATGGCTACACCTTC. The encoded protein is CASSPAGDNYGYTF. The entire variable domain, with the rest obtained from reference TRBV11-2 and TRBJ1-2, is as follows: EAGVAQSPRYKIIEKRQSVAFWCNPISGHATLYWYQQILGQGPKLLIQFQNNGVVDDSQLPKDRFSAERLKGVDSTLKIQPAKLEDSAVYLCASSPAGDNYGYTFGSGTRLTVV.